This T cell receptor beta chain came from a study of CD8 T cells in ankylosing spondylitis. Study results and limitations: As reported, disease-linked clones showed significant enrichment in matched ankylosing spondylitis synovial fluid. In the blood and synovial fluid of reactive arthritis, some motif variants had been previously reported. A TCR beta motif made of several highly homologous variants seemed typical of ankylosing spondylitis blood.

Comment on this clonotype: What it recognizes is unknown.

Each TCR beta library was made by quantitative 5'-RACE that incorporated molecular barcodes. TCRdb itself ran the 5' RACE reads through MiXCR, one entry per CDR3 protein. Of around 480,000 distinct CDR3 sequences detected, 17% appear once; the ten largest clones hold 1%. The sequenced sample was blood, either unsorted or a sorted T cell fraction (not recorded which). The clonotype was recovered from a male donor with ankylosing spondylitis.

The CDR3 loop reads CASSLPVAGGRSEQFF. Here the CDR3 DNA reads TGTGCCAGCAGCTTACCCGTAGCGGGAGGGCGAAGTGAGCAGTTCTTC. The chain combines TRBV11-1 with TRBJ2-1, with 11 positions matching TRBD2. The CDR3 consists of 16 residues. Per germline, CDR1 SGHAT and CDR2 FQDESV (reference sequence). V gave up 2 bases and J gave up 9 bases; unmatched junction bases: 9. The entire variable domain, with the rest obtained from reference TRBV11-1 and TRBJ2-1, is as follows: EAEVAQSPRYKITEKSQAVAFWCDPISGHATLYWYRQILGQGPELLVQFQDESVVDDSQLPKDRFSAERLKGVDSTLKIQPAELGDSAMYLCASSLPVAGGRSEQFFGPGTRLTVL.